The present T cell receptor beta chain was sequenced within a study of response to subunit inactivated influenza vaccine. With respect to this clonotype: Its target is not known.

TCRdb independently ran MiXCR on the RT-PCR reads; one entry per CDR3 protein. The data show around 520,000 distinct CDR3 sequences, around 25% seen once. Broader study findings: New T cells are recruited in small numbers by each seasonal influenza vaccination, according to the authors' suggestion.

The sequences come from CD4+ T cells sorted from PBMCs, collected about 5 days after vaccination. The TCR was taken from a man in his fifties who received an inactivated influenza vaccine.

In nucleotides, the CDR3 is TGTGCCAGCAGTTCTCAGTCTGAAGCTTTCTTT. Protein: CASSSQSEAFF. The chain uses TRBV6-5 and TRBJ1-1; D remains ambiguous. The V end lost 4 bases, the J end lost 6 bases, and 6 bases lay between the germline ends. The germline V gene encodes CDR1 MNHEY and CDR2 SVGAGI. CDR3 length equals 11 residues.